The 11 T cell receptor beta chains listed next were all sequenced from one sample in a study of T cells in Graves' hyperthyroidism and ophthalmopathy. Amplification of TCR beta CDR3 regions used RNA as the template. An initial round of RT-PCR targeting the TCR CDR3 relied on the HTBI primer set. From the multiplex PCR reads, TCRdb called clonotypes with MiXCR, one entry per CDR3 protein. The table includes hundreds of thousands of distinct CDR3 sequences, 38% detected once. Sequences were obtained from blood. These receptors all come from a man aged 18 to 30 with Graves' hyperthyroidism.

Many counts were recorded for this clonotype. CDR3 residues: CSANRGYSNQPQHF. CDR3 sequence (DNA): TGCAGTGCTAACAGGGGTTATAGCAATCAGCCCCAGCATTTT. This sequence joins TRBV20-1 and TRBJ1-5; TRBD1 matches at 7 bases. CDR1 and CDR2 from the germline V gene are DFQATT and SNEGSKA (reference sequence). With V trimmed by 4 bases and J by 0 bases, 3 bases remained unmatched. The CDR3 extends over 14 amino acids.

The CDR3 is CASSSWTGNYGYTF. In DNA form, the CDR3 reads TGTGCCAGCAGCTCGTGGACGGGAAACTATGGCTACACCTTC. The V gene is TRBV7-2, the J gene TRBJ1-2; D is uncertain. This CDR3 contains 14 residues. The ends were cut back, 4 bases at V and 2 bases at J, with 11 bases in the middle. The germline V gene encodes CDR1 SGHTA and CDR2 FQGNSA.

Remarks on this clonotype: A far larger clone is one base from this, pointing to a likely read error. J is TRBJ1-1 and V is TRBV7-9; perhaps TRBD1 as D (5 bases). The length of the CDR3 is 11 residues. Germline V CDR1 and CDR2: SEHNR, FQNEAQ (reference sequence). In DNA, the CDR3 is TGTACCAGCAGCTTAACAGGCGAAGCTTTCTTT. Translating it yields CTSSLTGEAFF.

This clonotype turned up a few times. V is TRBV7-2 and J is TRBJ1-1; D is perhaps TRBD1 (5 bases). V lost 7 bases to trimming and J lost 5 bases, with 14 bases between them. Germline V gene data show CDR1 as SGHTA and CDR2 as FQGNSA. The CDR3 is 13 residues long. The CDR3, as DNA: TGTGCCAGCACCGCGGGGGGTATAACTGAAGCTTTCTTT. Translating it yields CASTAGGITEAFF.

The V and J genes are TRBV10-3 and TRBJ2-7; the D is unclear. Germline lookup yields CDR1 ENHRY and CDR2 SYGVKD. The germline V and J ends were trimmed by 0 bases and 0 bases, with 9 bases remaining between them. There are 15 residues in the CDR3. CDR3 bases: TGTGCCATCAGTGAGTCGAGGATCCTCTCCTACGAGCAGTACTTC. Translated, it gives CAISESRILSYEQYF.

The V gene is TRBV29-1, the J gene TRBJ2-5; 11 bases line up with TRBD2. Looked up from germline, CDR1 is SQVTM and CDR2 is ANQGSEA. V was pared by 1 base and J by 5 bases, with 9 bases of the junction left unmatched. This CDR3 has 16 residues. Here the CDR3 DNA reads TGCAGCGTTGAAGGGTCTAGCGGGAGGTCTAGGGAGACCCAGTACTTC. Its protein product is CSVEGSSGRSRETQYF.

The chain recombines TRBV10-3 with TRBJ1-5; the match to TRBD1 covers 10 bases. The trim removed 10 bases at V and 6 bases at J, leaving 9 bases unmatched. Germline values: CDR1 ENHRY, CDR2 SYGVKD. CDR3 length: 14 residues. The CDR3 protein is CATGTGDASQPQHF. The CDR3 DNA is TGTGCCACCGGGACAGGGGATGCCAGTCAGCCCCAGCATTTT.

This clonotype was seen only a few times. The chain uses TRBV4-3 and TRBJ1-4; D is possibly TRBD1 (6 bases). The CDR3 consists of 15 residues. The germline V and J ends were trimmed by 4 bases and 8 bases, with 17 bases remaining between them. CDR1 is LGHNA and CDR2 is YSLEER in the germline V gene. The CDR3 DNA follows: TGCGCCAGCAGCCTCTTGACAGGCGGCAACGAAAAACTGTTTTTT. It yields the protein CASSLLTGGNEKLFF.

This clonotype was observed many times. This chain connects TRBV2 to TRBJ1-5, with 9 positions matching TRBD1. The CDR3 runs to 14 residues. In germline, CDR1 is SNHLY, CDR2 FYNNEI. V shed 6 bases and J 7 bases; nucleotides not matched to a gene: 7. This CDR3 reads CASSVGTGPQPQHF. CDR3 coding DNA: TGTGCCAGCAGCGTTGGGACAGGGCCGCAGCCCCAGCATTTT.

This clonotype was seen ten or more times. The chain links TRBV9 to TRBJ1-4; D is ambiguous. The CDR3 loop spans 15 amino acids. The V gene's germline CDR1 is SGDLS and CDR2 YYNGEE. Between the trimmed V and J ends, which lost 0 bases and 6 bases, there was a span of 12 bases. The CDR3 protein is CASSVGPGEDEKLFF. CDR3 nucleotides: TGTGCCAGCAGCGTAGGTCCTGGAGAGGATGAAAAACTGTTTTTT.

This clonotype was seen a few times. CDR3 DNA sequence: TGTGCCAGTAGTATACAGGGACCGGCGGTGGGGGAGCAGTACTTC. Its protein product is CASSIQGPAVGEQYF. The J gene is TRBJ2-7, the V gene TRBV19, with D perhaps assigned TRBD1 or TRBD2 (5 bases each). Germline V gene sequence: CDR1 LNHDA, CDR2 SQIVND (reference sequence). V shed 2 bases and J shed 7 bases, with 18 bases lying between them. The CDR3 contains 15 residues.